The following is a TCR beta chain sequence with its context. Its target is not known. This entry is derived from a study of T-cell reconstitution after alpha-beta-depleted transplantation in children. Study-wide results and limits: Several hundred rapidly expanded clones from non-depleted graft cells reportedly supplied alpha-beta T cells about two months post-transplant. From surviving recipient T cells and thymic progenitors came the high day-60 TCRbeta diversity observed in some patients. T-cell counts and diversity were attributed mostly to newly produced T cells one year after transplant.

The TCRbeta library was prepared with unique molecular identifiers. TCRdb independently ran MiXCR on the PCR reads; one entry per CDR3 protein. The sample yields about 300,000 distinct CDR3 sequences, just over 7.5% seen once. With 6 bases clipped from V and 3 bases from J, the junction kept 10 bases outside the gene matches. Germline V CDR1 and CDR2: DFQATT, SNEGSKA (reference sequence). The CDR3 spans 14 residues. This sequence joins TRBV20-1 and TRBJ1-2; the match to TRBD1 covers 7 bases. The specimen comprised peripheral blood, sampled 360 days after TCRalphabeta/CD19-depleted stem cell transplant. The source of this sequence is a female patient aged 2-10 years who had a stem cell transplant for Fanconi anemia, so the T cells may come from the graft donor. The CDR3 loop reads CSAGQGGADYGYTF. As DNA, the CDR3 is TGCAGTGCAGGGCAGGGGGGGGCAGACTATGGCTACACCTTC.